This TCR beta chain was profiled in a study of CD8 T cells in ankylosing spondylitis. Study-wide results and caveats: Made up of about eight highly homologous variants, a TCR beta motif appeared characteristic of ankylosing spondylitis blood.

This clonotype was seen a handful of times. Its antigen remains unknown. Quantitative molecular-barcoded 5'-RACE generated the TCR beta libraries. TCRdb passed the 5' RACE reads through MiXCR, listing each CDR3 protein once. This sample has about 800,000 distinct CDR3 sequences; 12% occur once, and the top ten carry 0.51%. Trimming stripped 3 bases from V and 2 bases from J, with 14 bases between. The CDR3 is made up of 15 amino acids. Germline V gene sequence: CDR1 SGHRS, CDR2 YFSETQ. The receptor was derived from a male donor with ankylosing spondylitis. The sequencing input was blood, either unsorted or a sorted T cell fraction (not recorded which). The genes are TRBV5-1 and TRBJ2-5, with D perhaps TRBD2 (5 bases). CDR3 amino acids: CASSSTLGPQETQYF. As DNA, the CDR3 is TGCGCCAGCAGCTCCACACTAGGCCCACAAGAGACCCAGTACTTC.